Below are 3 T cell receptor beta chains sequenced from a single sample in a study of T cell responses to AZD1222 COVID-19 vaccine. Clones were sequenced by immunoSEQ multiplex PCR, and TCRdb holds only the in-frame ones, with some missing. The sample has around 120,000 clones, 92% seen once. Sequences were derived from peripheral blood, sampled on day 0 of AZD1222 vaccination. The receptors come from an adult in good health.

The CDR3 region is CASTRGAGANVLTF. For the CDR3, the DNA is TGTGCCAGCACCAGGGGGGCTGGGGCCAACGTCCTGACTTTC. The chain is built from TRBV6-5 and TRBJ2-6; perhaps TRBD1 as D (7 bases). Germline CDR1 is MNHEY and CDR2 is SVGAGI. V lost 7 bases and J 2 bases, leaving 9 bases between the germline ends. The CDR3 is 14 residues long.

The chain joins TRBV27 to TRBJ1-1; D remains ambiguous. CDR3 length equals 16 residues. Germline V CDR1 and CDR2: MNHEY, SMNVEV (reference sequence). V gave up 8 bases and J gave up 2 bases, with 21 bases separating them. CDR3 DNA: TGTGCCAGCTGGGCTTGGTCCGCTAACTCAAACACTGAAGCTTTCTTT. Translating it yields CASWAWSANSNTEAFF.

The chain is built from TRBV28 and TRBJ1-1; D unclear. This CDR3 has 14 amino acids. The germline V gene has CDR1 MDHEN and CDR2 SYDVKM. V lost 2 bases and J lost 4, with 11 bases in between. The CDR3 sequence: CASSLGRRTTEAFF. CDR3 DNA sequence: TGTGCCAGCAGTTTAGGCCGGAGGACCACTGAAGCTTTCTTT.